This T cell receptor (beta chain) was captured in a study of control samples from healthy donors and cancer patients. The CDR3 is made up of 15 amino acids. CDR1 LNHDA and CDR2 SQIVND come from the germline V gene (reference sequence). V shed 5 bases and J shed 2 bases, with 13 bases lying between them. Generated by immunoSEQ multiplex PCR, the TCRdb table keeps only in-frame clones and is missing some. The sample gives 120,000 or so clones, roughly 91% of which show up once; around 8.7% is in the top ten. This TCR was recovered from a middle-aged man in good health. The sample consisted of blood. This sequence joins TRBV19 and TRBJ1-3; maybe TRBD1 (5 bases). CDR3 bases: TGTGCCAGTAGTCACAGGAGCAGTACTGGAAACACCATATATTTT. It encodes CASSHRSSTGNTIYF.